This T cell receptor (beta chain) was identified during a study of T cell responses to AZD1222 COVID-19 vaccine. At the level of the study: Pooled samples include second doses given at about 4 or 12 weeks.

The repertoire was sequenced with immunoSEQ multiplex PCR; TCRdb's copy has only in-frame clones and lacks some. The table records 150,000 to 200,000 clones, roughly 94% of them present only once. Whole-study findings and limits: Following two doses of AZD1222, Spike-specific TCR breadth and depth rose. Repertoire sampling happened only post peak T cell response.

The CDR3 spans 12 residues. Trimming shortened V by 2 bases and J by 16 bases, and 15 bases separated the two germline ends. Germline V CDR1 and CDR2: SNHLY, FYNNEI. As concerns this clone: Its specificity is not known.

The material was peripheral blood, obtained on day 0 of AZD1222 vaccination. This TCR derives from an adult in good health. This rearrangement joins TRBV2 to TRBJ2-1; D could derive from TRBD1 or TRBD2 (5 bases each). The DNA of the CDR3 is TGTGCCAGCAGTGAACTCTCCCAGAGGGGATTCTTC. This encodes CASSELSQRGFF.